This entry is about one T cell receptor (beta chain). The antigen is undetermined. No infections or other immune events were documented during collection. The CDR3 consists of 16 residues. The data are from a study of identifying expanded T cells in peripheral blood. Study-wide points: Across healthy donors, higher total template counts meant significantly greater approximately 2-week count variance. Technical replicates showed around 1.3 changed clones; roughly two weeks approximately 15; four weeks 19.

This table comes from immunoSEQ multiplex PCR, and its TCRdb copy is limited to in-frame clones, with some not included. The sample shows around 130,000 clones, around 88% of them seen only once. The sample consisted of blood. This receptor was identified in a person aged 18 to 75 in good health. This chain joins TRBV7-5 and TRBJ2-7; TRBD2 is the table's D call, not checked against the DNA. TRBV7-5 is labeled a pseudogene. This CDR3 reads CARSPRWSGLRNEQYF. CDR3 nucleotide sequence: TGTGCCAGAAGCCCTAGGTGGAGCGGCCTAAGGAACGAGCAGTACTTC.